One sample yielded the 10 T cell receptor beta chains listed below, sequenced in a study of blood T cells in healthy people across ages (dated by TCRdb to between 2015 and 2017). The library was built by means of 5' RACE. A second PCR of about 7 to 12 cycles was run with a J-beta primer mix and a sample-barcoded 5' primer. TCRdb redid the processing of the public reads, applying fastp at Q25 and MiXCR, and retained in-frame beta chains. Each entry merges the rows of one CDR3 protein and shows their most common DNA and genes. This sample holds some 1,800,000 distinct CDR3 sequences; roughly two fifths were observed only once. In total, the top ten clones hold about 23% of the sample. The sample comprised blood. All receptors come from a human donor in good health.

J is TRBJ1-1 and V is TRBV6-5; tentative D call: TRBD1 (5 bases). In germline, CDR1 is MNHEY, CDR2 SVGAGI. The CDR3 is 15 amino acids. The ends were cut back, 5 bases at V and 0 bases at J, with 13 bases in the middle. CDR3 coding DNA: TGTGCCAGCAGTCGGGACGGCTTAATGAACACTGAAGCTTTCTTT. Residues: CASSRDGLMNTEAFF.

The CDR3: CASSQGHPSPQYF. In DNA, the CDR3 is TGTGCCAGCAGCCAGGGACACCCGAGCCCGCAGTATTTT. This chain uses TRBV12-3 or TRBV12-4 with TRBJ2-3; maybe TRBD1 (6 bases). The CDR3 runs 13 residues. Trimming shortened V by 6 bases and J by 10 bases, and 17 bases separated the two germline ends.

V gene TRBV7-6 combines with J gene TRBJ1-6; D is unresolved. This CDR3 comprises 15 residues. Germline V CDR1 and CDR2: SGHVS, FNYEAQ. The V and J ends lost 1 base and 8 bases respectively, with 12 bases between them. The CDR3: CASSLGPTKDSPLHF. The CDR3 bases are TGTGCCAGCAGCTTAGGACCGACAAAGGATTCACCCCTCCACTTT.

The chain employs TRBV5-1 and TRBJ1-4, with D perhaps matching TRBD1 (5 bases). With 0 bases removed from V and 8 bases from J, the gap between germline ends came to 20 bases. CDR3 length: 17 amino acids. CDR1 and CDR2 from the germline V gene are SGHRS and YFSETQ. This chain's CDR3 is CASSLEAGGSDKEKLFF. The CDR3 DNA reads TGCGCCAGCAGCTTGGAAGCCGGGGGGTCTGACAAGGAAAAACTGTTTTTT.

The V and J genes are TRBV6-6 and TRBJ2-3; 11 bases are shared with TRBD2. Germline loops: CDR1 MNHNY, CDR2 SVGAGI (reference sequence). Trimming took 6 bases from V and 5 from J; bases not matched to a gene: 7. CDR3 length: 15 amino acids. The CDR3 sequence is CASSYSGGAKDTQYF. CDR3 nucleotide sequence: TGTGCCAGCAGCTATAGCGGGGGGGCCAAAGATACGCAGTATTTT.

V is TRBV7-9 and J is TRBJ1-4; 9 nucleotides align to TRBD1. This CDR3 contains 19 residues. V gave up 5 bases and J gave up 8 bases; unmatched junction bases: 21. The germline V gene encodes CDR1 SEHNR and CDR2 FQNEAQ (reference sequence). The CDR3 region has the DNA TGTGCCAGCAGCGAGGGACAGGGCTCTATGAGGGGGTTTAACGAAAAACTGTTTTTT. Protein: CASSEGQGSMRGFNEKLFF.

Notes on this clonotype: One end of the junction varies from germline; a read error may be responsible. The genes are TRBV20-1 and TRBJ1-5; TRBD1 aligns across 9 bases. Germline CDR1 reads DFQATT; CDR2 reads SNEGSKA (reference sequence). This CDR3 has 17 residues. The DNA of the CDR3 is TGCAGTGCAAGAGGAGGGACAGGGTTTGGTAGCAATCAGCCCCAGCATTTT. Translated, it gives CSARGGTGFGSNQPQHF.

The V gene is TRBV11-2, the J gene TRBJ2-2; D is unclear. The CDR3 runs 14 residues. CDR1 and CDR2 from the germline V gene are SGHAT and FQNNGV. V shed 1 base and J shed 3 bases, with 6 bases lying between them. CDR3: CASSLGAHTGELFF. CDR3 coding DNA: TGTGCCAGCAGCTTAGGGGCCCACACCGGGGAGCTGTTTTTT.

This chain links TRBV6-2 or TRBV6-3 with TRBJ1-5, with D perhaps matching TRBD1 (5 bases). The CDR3 sequence is 13 residues long. V was cut by 10 bases and J by 1 base, with 11 bases left in between. Germline V gene lookup returns CDR1 MNHEY and CDR2 SVGEGT. CDR3: CATVDRSNQPQHF. In nucleotides, the CDR3 is TGTGCCACCGTAGACAGAAGCAATCAGCCCCAGCATTTT.

This clonotype was seen only a few times. The chain is built from TRBV4-3 and TRBJ2-2, with D uncertain. This CDR3 spans 15 amino acids. Per germline, CDR1 LGHNA and CDR2 YSLEER. V dropped 1 base and J dropped 3 bases, with 9 bases sitting between them. CDR3 DNA: TGCGCCAGCAGCCAAGCAGACATTCACACCGGGGAGCTGTTTTTT. Translated: CASSQADIHTGELFF.